This entry describes one TCR beta chain. Its antigen is undetermined. The protocol was immunoSEQ multiplex PCR, while the TCRdb copy is restricted to in-frame clones and leaves out a portion. In the table there are under 150,000 clones, around nine tenths of which are singletons. This specimen belongs to a study of T cell responses to AZD1222 COVID-19 vaccine. The study's findings and limits: At baseline, seropositivity was found in only six or seven AZD1222 recipients. Nearly half of spike-specific TCRs reportedly go after variant regions that carry no mutations. Researchers report vaccine-associated CD4 TCRs spanning spike, with dominance at 160-218 and 743-854.

This CDR3 region has 12 residues. Germline CDR1 and CDR2: SGHVS and FQNEAQ. V was cut by 7 bases and J by 3 bases, with 9 bases left in between. The receptor's source is an adult in good health. This chain joins TRBV7-8 and TRBJ2-5; no reliable D call. The sequenced sample was peripheral blood, obtained on day 0 of AZD1222 vaccination. Here the CDR3 DNA reads TGTGCCAGCAACCGGAGAGAAGAGACCCAGTACTTC. Encoded protein: CASNRREETQYF.